Listed here are 25 T cell receptor beta chains from one sample, sequenced in a study of ipilimumab plus nivolumab after autologous stem cell transplantation. TCRdb keeps only in-frame clones here, not all; method: immunoSEQ multiplex PCR. The table includes 15,000 to 20,000 clones, roughly 80% detected once. The source material was PBMCs, sampled in a trial of ipilimumab plus nivolumab as post-transplant consolidation. The receptors derive from a male donor with diffuse large B-cell lymphoma.

The chain carries TRBV11-2 and TRBJ2-7, with D perhaps matching TRBD2 (6 bases). Trimming removed 4 bases at V and 7 bases at J, with 20 bases between. This CDR3 spans 15 amino acids. CDR1 is SGHAT, CDR2 FQNNGV, per germline. The CDR3 spells CASSSAGTGLGEQYF. The CDR3 bases are TGTGCCAGCAGCTCCGCCGGGACTGGCCTGGGGGAGCAGTACTTC.

The chain employs TRBV6-5 and TRBJ2-7; D may correspond to TRBD1 or TRBD2 (6 bases each). Trimming removed 6 bases from V and 2 bases from J, with 11 bases in between. The CDR3 loop spans 13 amino acids. Germline-derived CDR1 and CDR2 are MNHEY and SVGAGI. DNA of the CDR3: TGTGCCAGCAGGGCAAGGGGGGCCTACGAGCAGTACTTC. Translating gives CASRARGAYEQYF.

The rearrangement links TRBV27 to TRBJ2-2; 7 bases map to TRBD1. J was trimmed by 7 bases and V by 8 bases; bases with no gene match: 10. Germline CDR1 reads MNHEY; CDR2 reads SMNVEV (reference sequence). The CDR3 extends over 14 amino acids. CDR3 DNA: TGTGCCAGCTTTCCCTCAGGGGGTTACGGGGAGCTGTTTTTT. Amino acids: CASFPSGGYGELFF.

This chain joins TRBV5-5 and TRBJ1-1, with D possibly being TRBD1 (6 bases). The germline V and J ends were trimmed by 4 bases and 1 base, with 20 bases remaining between them. Germline values: CDR1 SGHKS, CDR2 YYEKEE (reference sequence). CDR3 size: 17 residues. Here the CDR3 reads CASSVSPGALGNTEAFF. CDR3 DNA sequence: TGTGCCAGCAGCGTAAGCCCAGGGGCACTGGGGAACACTGAAGCTTTCTTT.

The V and J genes are TRBV2 and TRBJ1-5; TRBD1 agrees at 7 bases. The germline CDR1 and CDR2 sequences are SNHLY and FYNNEI. The CDR3 contains 14 residues. With V trimmed by 6 bases and J by 3 bases, 5 bases remained unmatched. DNA for the CDR3: TGTGCCAGCAGCGTAACAGGGGTCAATCAGCCCCAGCATTTT. This codes for CASSVTGVNQPQHF.

The rearrangement links TRBV5-1 to TRBJ2-1; D call uncertain. Germline assignment: CDR1 SGHRS and CDR2 YFSETQ. Trimming took off 1 base at V and 5 bases at J, with 7 bases between the two ends. CDR3 length equals 13 residues. In DNA, the CDR3 is TGCGCCAGCAGCTTGAACCTCAACAATGAGCAGTTCTTC. Translating it yields CASSLNLNNEQFF.

The chain uses TRBV9 and TRBJ1-2; D unclear. The CDR3 is 14 amino acids. CDR1 and CDR2 from the germline V gene are SGDLS and YYNGEE. V dropped 3 bases and J dropped 7 bases, with 16 bases sitting between them. The CDR3 here is CASSAHPSASGYTF. In DNA form, the CDR3 reads TGTGCCAGCAGCGCTCACCCCTCCGCTAGTGGCTACACCTTC. The full variable domain, in which reference TRBV9 and TRBJ1-2 provide the parts outside the CDR3, is DSGVTQTPKHLITATGQRVTLRCSPRSGDLSVYWYQQSLDQGLQFLIQYYNGEERAKGNILERFSAQQFPDLHSELNLSSLELGDSALYFCASSAHPSASGYTFGSGTRLTVV.

This clone was detected only once. This chain connects TRBV27 to TRBJ2-3; D is undetermined. V was shortened by 2 bases and J by 2 bases, with 2 bases between the two germline ends. Germline CDR1 is MNHEY and CDR2 is SMNVEV (reference sequence). The CDR3 runs 12 residues. CDR3 nucleotides: TGTGCCAGCAGTTTAGACACAGATACGCAGTATTTT. As protein: CASSLDTDTQYF.

The CDR3 loop is CASSSKGPTEAFF. The CDR3 DNA follows: TGTGCCAGCAGCTCGAAGGGCCCCACTGAAGCTTTCTTT. The chain links TRBV7-9 to TRBJ1-1; unclear D gene. The CDR3 is made up of 13 amino acids. The germline V gene has CDR1 SEHNR and CDR2 FQNEAQ (reference sequence). Deletions cut 4 bases from V and 4 bases from J, with 10 bases between.

This clone was found a few times. CDR3 sequence (DNA): TGTGCCAGCAGCCTTAGCGGGAGGGCCCGAGAGACCCAGTACTTC. It codes for CASSLSGRARETQYF. The chain has TRBV11-3 and TRBJ2-5, with 11 bases identical to TRBD2. From germline, CDR1 is SGHNT and CDR2 YENEEA. V shed 5 bases and J 4 bases; nucleotides not matched to a gene: 6. The CDR3 length is 15 residues.

This clone appeared a few times. V usage is TRBV7-8 and J usage is TRBJ1-5; D gene uncertain. The CDR3 has 14 residues. Trimming took off 5 bases at V and 8 bases at J, with 16 bases between the two ends. The germline V gene encodes CDR1 SGHVS and CDR2 FQNEAQ. As DNA, the CDR3 is TGTGCCAGCAGCCTGGGGTCTGGAATTAAGCCCCAGCATTTT. Translated, it gives CASSLGSGIKPQHF.

The chain combines TRBV30 with TRBJ1-5, with D perhaps matching TRBD1 (5 bases). CDR1 is GTSNPN, CDR2 SVGIG, per germline (reference sequence). V lost 3 bases and J 9 bases, leaving 9 bases between the germline ends. CDR3 size: 11 residues. The chain's CDR3 is CAWSPGGPQHF. In DNA, the CDR3 is TGTGCCTGGAGCCCCGGGGGGCCCCAGCATTTT.

This chain uses TRBV5-8 with TRBJ2-7, with 7 bases aligning to TRBD1. CDR3 length equals 14 residues. V was clipped by 3 bases and J by 6 bases; unmatched bases: 9. CDR1 is SGHTS, CDR2 YDEGEE, per germline. In DNA, the CDR3 is TGTGCCAGCAGCTCGCAGACAGGGTTAGGCGAGCAGTACTTC. This encodes CASSSQTGLGEQYF.

V and J are TRBV9 and TRBJ2-5; either TRBD1 or TRBD2 may supply D (6 bases each). The germline gives CDR1 SGDLS, CDR2 YYNGEE. This CDR3 has 16 residues. Trimming pared 3 bases from V and 1 base from J, leaving 16 bases between. The DNA of the CDR3 is TGTGCCAGCAGCGCCCAAGGGGGAGGCTTCCAAGAGACCCAGTACTTC. Protein sequence: CASSAQGGGFQETQYF. Filled out from reference TRBV9 and TRBJ2-5, the complete variable domain reads DSGVTQTPKHLITATGQRVTLRCSPRSGDLSVYWYQQSLDQGLQFLIQYYNGEERAKGNILERFSAQQFPDLHSELNLSSLELGDSALYFCASSAQGGGFQETQYFGPGTRLLVL.

The chain joins TRBV5-4 to TRBJ1-1, with D possibly matching TRBD1 (5 bases). The length of the CDR3 is 12 residues. Germline V CDR1 and CDR2: SGHNT, YYREEE (reference sequence). The germline V and J ends were trimmed by 4 bases and 5 bases, with 9 bases remaining between them. The CDR3, as DNA: TGTGCCAGCAGCCAGGGACGGACTGAAGCTTTCTTT. This codes for CASSQGRTEAFF.

The V call is TRBV28, the J call TRBJ2-1, with 7 positions matching TRBD2. V dropped 8 bases and J dropped 4; count of bases not matched to a gene: 11. The germline V gene has CDR1 MDHEN and CDR2 SYDVKM. CDR3 size: 15 residues. CDR3 residues: CASRKGSGVYNEQFF. The CDR3 DNA reads as TGTGCCAGCCGAAAGGGCAGCGGGGTTTACAATGAGCAGTTCTTC. Variable domain in full (rest from reference TRBV28 and TRBJ2-1): DVKVTQSSRYLVKRTGEKVFLECVQDMDHENMFWYRQDPGLGLRLIYFSYDVKMKEKGDIPEGYSVSREKKERFSLILESASTNQTSMYLCASRKGSGVYNEQFFGPGTRLTVL.

This clone appeared a few times. The J gene is TRBJ2-5, the V gene TRBV19; either TRBD1 or TRBD2 may fit D (5 bases each). In germline, CDR1 is LNHDA, CDR2 SQIVND (reference sequence). This CDR3 region has 13 residues. V was clipped by 9 bases and J by 3 bases, with 14 bases between them. The CDR3 reads CASLQRGEETQYF. The CDR3 nucleotides read TGTGCCAGCCTACAGAGAGGGGAAGAGACCCAGTACTTC. The full variable domain, its missing parts supplied by reference TRBV19 and TRBJ2-5, is DGGITQSPKYLFRKEGQNVTLSCEQNLNHDAMYWYRQDPGQGLRLIYYSQIVNDFQKGDIAEGYSVSREKKESFPLTVTSAQKNPTAFYLCASLQRGEETQYFGPGTRLLVL.

The sample holds a few counts of this clone. The chain joins TRBV7-3 to TRBJ2-3; 8 bases map to TRBD2. V dropped 2 bases and J dropped 5; count of bases not matched to a gene: 6. The V gene's germline CDR1 is SGHTA and CDR2 FQGTGA. CDR3 length: 15 residues. CDR3 amino acids: CASSLAGGGVDTQYF. CDR3 bases: TGTGCCAGCAGCTTAGCGGGGGGCGGAGTAGATACGCAGTATTTT.

The chain links TRBV5-5 to TRBJ2-3; possibly TRBD1 for D (6 bases). This CDR3 has 13 residues. Germline CDR1 and CDR2: SGHKS and YYEKEE (reference sequence). V lost 0 bases and J lost 6, with 8 bases in between. CDR3 protein: CASSLGQGDTQYF. In nucleotides, the CDR3 is TGTGCCAGCAGCTTGGGCCAGGGGGATACGCAGTATTTT.

The chain couples TRBV6-1 to TRBJ2-5, with 7 bases identical to TRBD1. With 3 bases clipped from V and 1 base from J, the junction kept 8 bases outside the gene matches. From germline, CDR1 is MNHNS and CDR2 SASEGT. This CDR3 is built from 16 residues. CDR3 sequence: CASSEDRLELQETQYF. DNA for the CDR3: TGTGCCAGCAGTGAGGACAGGCTAGAACTCCAAGAGACCCAGTACTTC.

J is TRBJ1-1 and V is TRBV5-4; no firm D call. The CDR3 sequence is 15 residues long. Germline V lookup: CDR1 SGHNT, CDR2 YYREEE (reference sequence). V was cut by 2 bases and J by 1 base, with 12 bases left in between. The DNA for the CDR3 is TGTGCCAGCAGCTTTGAATCCGGTCGGAACACTGAAGCTTTCTTT. This codes for CASSFESGRNTEAFF.

This sequence joins TRBV29-1 and TRBJ2-3, with 16 bases aligning to TRBD2. V lost 7 bases and J lost 1; bases outside the gene matches: 5. CDR1 and CDR2 (germline): SQVTM, ANQGSEA. The CDR3 has 16 amino acids. The CDR3 loop reads CSAPGTSGGGTDTQYF. The CDR3 nucleotides read TGCAGCGCTCCCGGGACTAGCGGGGGGGGCACAGATACGCAGTATTTT.

The V gene is TRBV30, the J gene TRBJ1-2; no reliable D call. Germline values: CDR1 GTSNPN, CDR2 SVGIG (reference sequence). V was trimmed by 4 bases and J by 6 bases, leaving 15 bases between them. The CDR3 loop spans 13 amino acids. The chain's CDR3 is CAWTRPYSHGYTF. Written as DNA, the CDR3 is TGTGCCTGGACCCGGCCCTACTCTCATGGCTACACCTTC.

This clone was seen only once. This chain links TRBV30 with TRBJ2-1, with TRBD1 as a possible D gene (5 bases). CDR1 is GTSNPN and CDR2 is SVGIG in the germline V gene (reference sequence). This CDR3 spans 13 amino acids. V was shortened by 8 bases and J by 5 bases, with 16 bases between the two germline ends. The CDR3 nucleotides read TGTGCCGGACGAATCTTACAGGACAATGAGCAGTTCTTC. This encodes CAGRILQDNEQFF.

This clone has just a few counts. The rearrangement joins TRBV7-9 to TRBJ1-1, with D unclear. Trimming cost V 10 bases and J 1 base, with 10 bases left between them. The length of the CDR3 is 12 residues. Germline loops: CDR1 SEHNR, CDR2 FQNEAQ (reference sequence). Here the CDR3 reads CATKTENTEAFF. For the CDR3, the DNA is TGTGCCACCAAGACGGAGAACACTGAAGCTTTCTTT.